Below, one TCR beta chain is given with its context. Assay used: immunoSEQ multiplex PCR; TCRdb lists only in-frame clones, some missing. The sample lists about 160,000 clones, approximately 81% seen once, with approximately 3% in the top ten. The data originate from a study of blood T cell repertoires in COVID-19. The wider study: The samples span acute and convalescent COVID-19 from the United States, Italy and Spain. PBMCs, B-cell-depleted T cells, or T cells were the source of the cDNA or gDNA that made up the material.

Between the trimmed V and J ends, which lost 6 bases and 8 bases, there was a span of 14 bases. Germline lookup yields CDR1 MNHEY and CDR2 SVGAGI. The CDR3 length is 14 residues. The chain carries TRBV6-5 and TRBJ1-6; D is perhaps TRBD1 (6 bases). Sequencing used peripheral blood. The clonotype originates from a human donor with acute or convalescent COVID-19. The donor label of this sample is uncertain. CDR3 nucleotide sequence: TGTGCCAGCAGCGTCCGACGACAGGATTCACCCCTCCACTTT. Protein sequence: CASSVRRQDSPLHF.